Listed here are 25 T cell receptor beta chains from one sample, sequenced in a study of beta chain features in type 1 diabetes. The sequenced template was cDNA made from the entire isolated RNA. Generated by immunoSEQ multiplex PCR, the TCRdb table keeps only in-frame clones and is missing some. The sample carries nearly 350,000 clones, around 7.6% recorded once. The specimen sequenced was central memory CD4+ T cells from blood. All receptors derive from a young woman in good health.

The CDR3 sequence: CASRVTETQYF. CDR3 bases: TGTGCCAGCAGGGTTACAGAGACCCAGTACTTC. The V gene is TRBV6-1, the J gene TRBJ2-5, with D unresolved. V was pared by 6 bases and J by 4 bases, with 6 bases between. The CDR3 length is 11 residues. Looked up from germline, CDR1 is MNHNS and CDR2 is SASEGT.

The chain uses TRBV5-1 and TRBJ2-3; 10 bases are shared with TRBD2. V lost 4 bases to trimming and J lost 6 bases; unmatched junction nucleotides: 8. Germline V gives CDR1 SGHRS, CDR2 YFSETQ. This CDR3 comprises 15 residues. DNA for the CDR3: TGCGCCAGCAGCCTGCTAGCGGGAGTCGGGGATACGCAGTATTTT. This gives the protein CASSLLAGVGDTQYF.

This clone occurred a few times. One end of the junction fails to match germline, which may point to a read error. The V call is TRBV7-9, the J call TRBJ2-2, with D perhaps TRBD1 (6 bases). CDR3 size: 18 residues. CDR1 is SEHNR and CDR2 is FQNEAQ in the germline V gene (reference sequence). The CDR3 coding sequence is TGTGCCAGCACCTTAAGACAGGAGCTAAAAACGAACACCGGGGAGCTGTTTTTT. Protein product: CASTLRQELKTNTGELFF.

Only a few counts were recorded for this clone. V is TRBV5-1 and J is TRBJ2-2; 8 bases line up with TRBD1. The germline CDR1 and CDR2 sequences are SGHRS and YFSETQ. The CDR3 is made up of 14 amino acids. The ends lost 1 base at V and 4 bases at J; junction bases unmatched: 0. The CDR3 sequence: CASSLTGGTGELFF. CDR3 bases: TGCGCCAGCAGCTTGACAGGGGGCACCGGGGAGCTGTTTTTT.

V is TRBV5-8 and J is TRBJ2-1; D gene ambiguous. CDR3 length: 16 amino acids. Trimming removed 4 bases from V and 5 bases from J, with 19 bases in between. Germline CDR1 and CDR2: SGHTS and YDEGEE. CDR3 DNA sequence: TGTGCCAGCAGCGTTGGGGATCCCCACCCTGACAATGAGCAGTTCTTC. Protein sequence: CASSVGDPHPDNEQFF.

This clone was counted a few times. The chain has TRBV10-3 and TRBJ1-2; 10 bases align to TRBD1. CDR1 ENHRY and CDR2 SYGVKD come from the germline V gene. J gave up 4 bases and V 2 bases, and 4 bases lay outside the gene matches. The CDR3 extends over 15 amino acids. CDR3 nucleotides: TGTGCCATCAGTGAGGGGACAGGGGCTCTCTATGGCTACACCTTC. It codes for CAISEGTGALYGYTF.

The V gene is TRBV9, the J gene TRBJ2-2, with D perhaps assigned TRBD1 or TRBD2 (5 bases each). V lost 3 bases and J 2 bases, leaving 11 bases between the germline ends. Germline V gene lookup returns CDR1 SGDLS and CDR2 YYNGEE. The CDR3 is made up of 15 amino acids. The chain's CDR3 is CASSAGTDNTGELFF. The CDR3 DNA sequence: TGTGCCAGCAGCGCCGGGACGGATAACACCGGGGAGCTGTTTTTT.

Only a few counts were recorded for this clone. The CDR3 here is CASSPRQGEGYGYTF. CDR3 sequence (DNA): TGTGCCAGCAGTCCCCGACAGGGAGAAGGCTATGGCTACACCTTC. The chain joins TRBV28 to TRBJ1-2; 7 bases align to TRBD1. The V segment lost 5 bases and the J segment 4 bases; nucleotides outside the gene matches: 10. The germline CDR1 and CDR2 sequences are MDHEN and SYDVKM. The CDR3 runs 15 residues.

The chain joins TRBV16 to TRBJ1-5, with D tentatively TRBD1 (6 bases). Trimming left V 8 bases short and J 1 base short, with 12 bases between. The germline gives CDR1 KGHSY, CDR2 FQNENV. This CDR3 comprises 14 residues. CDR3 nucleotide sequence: TGTGCCAGCGCAGGGGTGGAGAGCAATCAGCCCCAGCATTTT. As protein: CASAGVESNQPQHF.

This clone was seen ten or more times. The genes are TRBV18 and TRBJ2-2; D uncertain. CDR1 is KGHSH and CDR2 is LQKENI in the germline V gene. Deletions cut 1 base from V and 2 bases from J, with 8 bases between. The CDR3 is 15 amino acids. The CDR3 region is CASSPLRVNTGELFF. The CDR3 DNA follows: TGTGCCAGCTCACCACTTAGAGTTAACACCGGGGAGCTGTTTTTT.

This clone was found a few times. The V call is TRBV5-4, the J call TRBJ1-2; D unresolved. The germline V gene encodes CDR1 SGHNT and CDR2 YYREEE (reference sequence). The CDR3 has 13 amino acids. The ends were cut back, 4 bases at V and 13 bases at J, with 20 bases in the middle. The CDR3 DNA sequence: TGTGCCAGCAGCCCCACGGGAGCCGCGTCTCTCACCTTC. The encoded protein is CASSPTGAASLTF.

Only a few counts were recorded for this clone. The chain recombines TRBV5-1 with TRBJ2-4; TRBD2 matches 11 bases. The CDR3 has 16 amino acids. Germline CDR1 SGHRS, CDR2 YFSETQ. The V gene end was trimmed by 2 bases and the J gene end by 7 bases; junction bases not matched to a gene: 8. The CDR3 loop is CASSFGLAGGWNIQYF. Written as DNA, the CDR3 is TGCGCCAGCAGCTTTGGTCTAGCGGGAGGTTGGAACATTCAGTACTTC.

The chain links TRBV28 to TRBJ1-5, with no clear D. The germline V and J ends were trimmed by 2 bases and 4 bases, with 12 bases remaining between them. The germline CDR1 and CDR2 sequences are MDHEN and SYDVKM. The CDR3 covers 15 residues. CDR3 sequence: CASSLGWQANQPQHF. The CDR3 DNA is TGTGCCAGCAGTTTAGGGTGGCAGGCTAATCAGCCCCAGCATTTT.

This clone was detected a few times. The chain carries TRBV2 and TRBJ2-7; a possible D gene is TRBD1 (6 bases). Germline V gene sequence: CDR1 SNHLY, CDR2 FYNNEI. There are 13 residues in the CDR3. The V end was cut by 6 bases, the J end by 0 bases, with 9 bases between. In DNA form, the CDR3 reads TGTGCCAGCAGACAAGGGGGCTCCTACGAGCAGTACTTC. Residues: CASRQGGSYEQYF.

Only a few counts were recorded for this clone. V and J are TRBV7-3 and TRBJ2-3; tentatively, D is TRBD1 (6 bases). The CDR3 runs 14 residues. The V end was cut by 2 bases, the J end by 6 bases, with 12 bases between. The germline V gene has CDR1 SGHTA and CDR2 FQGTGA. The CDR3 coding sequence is TGTGCCAGCAGCTTATTTGGGGGCGGGGATACGCAGTATTTT. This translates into CASSLFGGGDTQYF.

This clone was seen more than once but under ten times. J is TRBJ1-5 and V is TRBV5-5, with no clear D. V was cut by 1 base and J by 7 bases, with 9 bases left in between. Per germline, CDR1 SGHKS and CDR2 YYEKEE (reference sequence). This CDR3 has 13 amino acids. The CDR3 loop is CASSLKAAQPQHF. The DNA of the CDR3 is TGTGCCAGCAGCTTGAAGGCGGCCCAGCCCCAGCATTTT.

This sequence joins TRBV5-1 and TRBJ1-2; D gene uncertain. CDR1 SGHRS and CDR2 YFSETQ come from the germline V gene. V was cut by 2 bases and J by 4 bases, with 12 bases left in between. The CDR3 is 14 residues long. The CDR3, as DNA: TGCGCCAGCAGCTTTTCTTTGGGGAGCTATGGCTACACCTTC. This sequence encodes CASSFSLGSYGYTF.

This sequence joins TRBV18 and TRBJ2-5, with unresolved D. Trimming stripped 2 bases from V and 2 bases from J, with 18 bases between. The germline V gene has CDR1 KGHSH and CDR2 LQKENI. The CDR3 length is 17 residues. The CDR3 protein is CASSPSPAFLAQETQYF. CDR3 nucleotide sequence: TGTGCCAGCTCACCATCCCCCGCTTTCCTGGCTCAAGAGACCCAGTACTTC.

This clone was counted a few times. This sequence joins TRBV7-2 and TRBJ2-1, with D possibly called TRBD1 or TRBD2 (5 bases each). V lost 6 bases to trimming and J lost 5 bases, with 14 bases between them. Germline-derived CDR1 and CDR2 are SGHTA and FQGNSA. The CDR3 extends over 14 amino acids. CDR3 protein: CASSRLLGDNEQFF. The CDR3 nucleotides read TGTGCCAGCAGTCGACTACTAGGGGACAATGAGCAGTTCTTC.

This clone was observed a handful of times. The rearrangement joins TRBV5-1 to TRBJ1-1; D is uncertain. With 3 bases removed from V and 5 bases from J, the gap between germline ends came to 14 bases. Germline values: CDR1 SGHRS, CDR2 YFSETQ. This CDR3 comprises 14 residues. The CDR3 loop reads CASSWTGMGTEAFF. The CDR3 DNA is TGCGCCAGCAGCTGGACCGGGATGGGGACTGAAGCTTTCTTT.

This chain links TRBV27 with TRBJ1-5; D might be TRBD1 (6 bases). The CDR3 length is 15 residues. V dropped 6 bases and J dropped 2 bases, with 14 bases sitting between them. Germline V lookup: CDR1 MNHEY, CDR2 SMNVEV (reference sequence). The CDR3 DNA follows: TGTGCCAGCAGGGCCCAGGGGTCAGGCAATCAGCCCCAGCATTTT. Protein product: CASRAQGSGNQPQHF.

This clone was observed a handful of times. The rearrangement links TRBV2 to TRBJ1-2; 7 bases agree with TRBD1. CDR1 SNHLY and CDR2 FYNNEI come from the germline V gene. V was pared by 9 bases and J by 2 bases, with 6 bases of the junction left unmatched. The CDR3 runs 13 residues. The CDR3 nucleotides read TGTGCCAGAACAGGGGCCTCAAACTATGGCTACACCTTC. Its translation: CARTGASNYGYTF.

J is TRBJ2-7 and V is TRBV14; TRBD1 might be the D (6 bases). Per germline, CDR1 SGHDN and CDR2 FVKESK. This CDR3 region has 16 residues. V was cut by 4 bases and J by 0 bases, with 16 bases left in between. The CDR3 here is CASSLYRASSSYEQYF. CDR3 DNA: TGTGCCAGCAGCCTCTACAGGGCCTCGAGCTCCTACGAGCAGTACTTC.

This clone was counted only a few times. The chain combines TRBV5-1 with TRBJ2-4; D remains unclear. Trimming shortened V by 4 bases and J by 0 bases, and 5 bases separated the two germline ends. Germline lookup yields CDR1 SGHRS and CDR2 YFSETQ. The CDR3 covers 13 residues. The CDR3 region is CASSDLAKNIQYF. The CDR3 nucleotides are TGCGCCAGCAGCGACTTAGCCAAAAACATTCAGTACTTC.

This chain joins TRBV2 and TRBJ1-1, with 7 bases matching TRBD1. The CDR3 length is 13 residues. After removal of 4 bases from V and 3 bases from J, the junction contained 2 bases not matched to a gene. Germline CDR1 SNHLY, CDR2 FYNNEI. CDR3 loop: CASSVQGDTEAFF. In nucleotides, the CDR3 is TGTGCCAGCAGTGTGCAGGGGGACACTGAAGCTTTCTTT.